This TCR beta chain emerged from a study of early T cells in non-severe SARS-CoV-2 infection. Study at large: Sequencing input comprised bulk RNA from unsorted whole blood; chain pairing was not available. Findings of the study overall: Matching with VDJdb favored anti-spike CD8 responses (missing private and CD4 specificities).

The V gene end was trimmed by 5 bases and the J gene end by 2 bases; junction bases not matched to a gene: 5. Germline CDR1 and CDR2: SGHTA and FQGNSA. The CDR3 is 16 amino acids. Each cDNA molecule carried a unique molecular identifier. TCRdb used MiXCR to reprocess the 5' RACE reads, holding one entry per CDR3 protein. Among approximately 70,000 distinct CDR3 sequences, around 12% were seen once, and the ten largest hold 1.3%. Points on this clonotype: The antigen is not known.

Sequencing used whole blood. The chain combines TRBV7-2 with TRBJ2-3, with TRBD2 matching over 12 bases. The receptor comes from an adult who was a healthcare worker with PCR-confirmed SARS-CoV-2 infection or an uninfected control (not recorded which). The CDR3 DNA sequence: TGTGCCAGCAGCCGCCGGACTAGCGGGAACACAGATACGCAGTATTTT. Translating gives CASSRRTSGNTDTQYF.